A selection of T cell receptor beta chains follows, all from one sample in a study of regulatory T cells in long-lasting Graves disease. TCRdb ran MiXCR on the multiplex PCR reads and lists one entry per CDR3 protein. The sample yields around 460,000 distinct CDR3 sequences, 14% seen once. These sequences were also reported in another study, on T cells in Graves' hyperthyroidism and ophthalmopathy.

Sequenced material: peripheral blood mononuclear cells (PBMCs), taken at new diagnosis, from a patient treated with antithyroid drugs. These receptors were collected from a woman aged 45-65 years with Graves disease. Both conserved end residues are part of each CDR3. The order of the fields is J gene, D gene, clone size, V gene, CDR3 protein, CDR3 DNA. A D gene is named only where the DNA matches it firmly. Expanded clones get a size class; other rows say once, few or many, or leave the size out.

J: TRBJ2-7; D: NA; size: many; V: TRBV7-9; CDR3: CASSSWDRSYEQYF; DNA: TGTGCCAGCAGCTCTTGGGACCGCTCCTACGAGCAGTACTTC
J: TRBJ1-1; D: NA; size: many; V: TRBV3-1; CDR3: CASSQDEGYMNTEAFF; DNA: TGTGCCAGCAGCCAAGATGAAGGATACATGAACACTGAAGCTTTCTTT
J: TRBJ2-7; D: TRBD1; size: many; V: TRBV6-1; CDR3: CASSPGQGSYEQYF; DNA: TGTGCCAGCAGTCCGGGACAGGGGTCCTACGAGCAGTACTTC
J: TRBJ2-1; D: NA; size: many; V: TRBV14; CDR3: CASSQEYEQFF; DNA: TGTGCCAGCAGCCAAGAGTATGAGCAGTTCTTC
J: TRBJ2-5; D: TRBD2; size: few; V: TRBV5-1; CDR3: CASSTLTSGRALEETQYF; DNA: TGCGCCAGCAGCACCTTAACTAGCGGGAGGGCCCTCGAAGAGACCCAGTACTTC
J: TRBJ2-1; D: TRBD1; size: many; V: TRBV7-2; CDR3: CASSFSGTGAFEQFF; DNA: TGTGCCAGCAGCTTTTCGGGGACAGGGGCCTTCGAGCAGTTCTTC
J: TRBJ2-3; D: TRBD2; size: many; V: TRBV20-1; CDR3: CSARIAGGFPDTQYF; DNA: TGCAGTGCTCGTATAGCGGGAGGGTTCCCAGATACGCAGTATTTT
J: TRBJ2-1; D: NA; size: few; V: TRBV10-3; CDR3: CAISGRDQYNEQFF; DNA: TGTGCCATCAGTGGCCGGGACCAATACAATGAGCAGTTCTTC
J: TRBJ1-2; D: NA; size: few; V: TRBV9; CDR3: CASSFKDSLLLGYTF; DNA: TGTGCCAGCAGCTTCAAGGACAGTTTGCTTTTAGGCTACACCTTC
J: TRBJ1-3; D: NA; size: few; V: TRBV7-2; CDR3: CASSLAIGSGRGNTIYF; DNA: TGTGCCAGCAGCTTAGCGATCGGGTCAGGTCGAGGAAACACCATATATTTT
J: TRBJ1-1; D: TRBD1; size: many; V: TRBV3-1; CDR3: CASSQGQGAINLNTEAFF; DNA: TGTGCCAGCAGCCAAGGACAGGGGGCGATAAATTTGAACACTGAAGCTTTCTTT
J: TRBJ2-4; D: TRBD1; size: NA; V: TRBV28; CDR3: CASIGTGENIQYF; DNA: TGTGCCAGCATAGGGACAGGGGAAAACATTCAGTACTTC
J: TRBJ1-3; D: NA; size: few; V: TRBV28; CDR3: CASSPILGNTIYF; DNA: TGTGCCAGCAGTCCAATCCTTGGAAACACCATATATTTT
J: TRBJ2-7; D: TRBD2; size: many; V: TRBV20-1; CDR3: CSAGRLAGSYEQYF; DNA: TGCAGTGCTGGTAGACTAGCGGGCTCCTACGAGCAGTACTTC